Shown below are 28 T cell receptor beta chains from a single sample sequenced in a study of Graves' ophthalmopathy and Graves' hyperthyroidism. Beta-chain TCR CDR3 regions were amplified from RNA transcripts. HTBI primers primed a first-round RT-PCR, and a second-round multiplex PCR followed. TCRdb itself ran the multiplex PCR reads through MiXCR, one entry per CDR3 protein. The sample carries roughly 500,000 distinct CDR3 sequences, roughly an eighth recorded once. Sequences were obtained from blood. The origin of the receptors is a woman in her 30s with Graves' ophthalmopathy.

At least ten counts were recorded for this clonotype. The gene calls are TRBV19 and TRBJ2-5; D gene unclear. The CDR3 has 13 amino acids. The V gene's germline CDR1 is LNHDA and CDR2 SQIVND (reference sequence). Between the trimmed V and J ends, which lost 3 bases and 1 base, there was a span of 6 bases. The CDR3 DNA sequence: TGTGCCAGTAGTATCTCATTCCAAGAGACCCAGTACTTC. Protein product: CASSISFQETQYF.

In this sample, this clonotype turned up many times. The chain uses TRBV28 and TRBJ2-7, with 13 bases lining up with TRBD2. This CDR3 is 15 amino acids long. CDR1 and CDR2 from the germline V gene are MDHEN and SYDVKM. V trimming: 8 bases; J trimming: 6 bases; junction bases outside the gene matches: 10. This CDR3 reads CASGLAGDTRGEQYF. CDR3 sequence (DNA): TGTGCCAGCGGACTAGCGGGAGATACCAGGGGCGAGCAGTACTTC.

This clonotype appeared many times. The chain uses TRBV20-1 and TRBJ1-1, with D maybe TRBD1 (6 bases). Trimming shortened V by 2 bases and J by 1 base, and 11 bases separated the two germline ends. CDR3 length equals 14 residues. Germline V gives CDR1 DFQATT, CDR2 SNEGSKA (reference sequence). Here the CDR3 reads CSARRQEGNTEAFF. The CDR3 bases are TGCAGTGCTAGACGACAGGAAGGGAACACTGAAGCTTTCTTT.

The J gene is TRBJ2-5, the V gene TRBV28, with a weak D call TRBD2 (5 bases). The CDR3 is 11 residues long. With 6 bases removed from V and 7 bases from J, the gap between germline ends came to 9 bases. Per the germline V gene, CDR1 is MDHEN and CDR2 is SYDVKM. The chain's CDR3 is CASSTAGTQYF. In DNA form, the CDR3 reads TGTGCCAGCAGCACCGCGGGGACCCAGTACTTC.

The chain carries TRBV30 and TRBJ2-7; possibly TRBD1 for D (6 bases). CDR1 and CDR2 (germline): GTSNPN, SVGIG (reference sequence). This CDR3 comprises 13 residues. Trimming removed 0 bases from V and 1 base from J, with 7 bases in between. The CDR3 loop reads CAWSVQGSYEQYF. DNA for the CDR3: TGTGCCTGGAGTGTACAGGGTTCCTACGAGCAGTACTTC. The variable domain in full, with the rest retrieved from reference TRBV30 and TRBJ2-7, is SQTIHQWPATLVQPVGSPLSLECTVEGTSNPNLYWYRQAAGRGLQLLFYSVGIGQISSEVPQNLSASRPQDRQFILSSKKLLLSDSGFYLCAWSVQGSYEQYFGPGTRLTVT.

Worth noting for this clonotype: A read error likely explains this, since a far larger clone differs by one base. The chain couples TRBV7-3 to TRBJ1-1, with a tentative D call TRBD1 (5 bases). Trimming removed 1 base at V and 3 bases at J, with 6 bases between. CDR1 and CDR2 from the germline V gene are SGHTA and FQGTGA. The CDR3 runs 13 residues. The CDR3 DNA follows: TGTGCCAGCAGCTTAAAGGGGTACACTGAAGCTTTCTTT. Its translation is CASSLKGYTEAFF.

In this sample, this clonotype turned up many times. V usage is TRBV12-3 or TRBV12-4 and J usage is TRBJ2-5; D not resolved. CDR3 length: 16 residues. The V end lost 7 bases, the J end lost 5 bases, and 23 bases lay between the germline ends. CDR3 nucleotides: TGTGCCAGCACCGGCACGGCCCTGGGCCCCGCCGAGACCCAGTACTTC. It is translated as CASTGTALGPAETQYF.

As for this clonotype: This sequence may be a read error, since a much larger clone differs from it by one base. CDR3 DNA: TGTGCCAGTGGTATCAACAGGGGGCATTCACCCCTCCACTTT. It codes for CASGINRGHSPLHF. The genes are TRBV19 and TRBJ1-6, with 9 bases matching TRBD1. The CDR3 covers 14 residues. The germline V gene has CDR1 LNHDA and CDR2 SQIVND (reference sequence).

This clonotype was found many times. The rearrangement joins TRBV12-3 or TRBV12-4 to TRBJ2-3; D might be TRBD2 (6 bases). Trimming left V 8 bases short and J 2 bases short, with 23 bases between. The CDR3 extends over 17 amino acids. The DNA for the CDR3 is TGTGCCAGCGGTCACGCGGGGTGGGACTCCACCACAGATACGCAGTATTTT. This codes for CASGHAGWDSTTDTQYF.

This clonotype was seen many times. The V and J genes are TRBV2 and TRBJ1-2; 7 bases match TRBD1. J was trimmed by 4 bases and V by 11 bases; bases with no gene match: 13. This CDR3 is built from 14 residues. Per germline, CDR1 SNHLY and CDR2 FYNNEI. The CDR3 spells CAAVLRDSLYGYTF. CDR3 nucleotides: TGTGCCGCAGTGCTCCGGGACAGCCTCTATGGCTACACCTTC.

This clonotype has at least ten counts. This rearrangement joins TRBV6-1 to TRBJ2-7, with D possibly being TRBD1 (6 bases). Trimming cost V 6 bases and J 6 bases, with 12 bases left between them. CDR1 is MNHNS and CDR2 is SASEGT in the germline V gene. This CDR3 has 12 residues. CDR3 nucleotides: TGTGCCAGCAGAAGACAGGCGGGCGAGCAGTACTTC. This gives the protein CASRRQAGEQYF.

Note on this clonotype: A junction end diverges from the germline sequence, so it may reflect a read error. The V call is TRBV2, the J call TRBJ1-5; 7 nucleotides line up with TRBD1. The germline CDR1 and CDR2 sequences are SNHLY and FYNNEI. This CDR3 is 13 amino acids long. DNA of the CDR3: TGTGCCAGCAGTCGGGACAGCAATCAGCCCCAGCGTTTT. Protein product: CASSRDSNQPQRF.

This clonotype showed up many times. The chain couples TRBV6-2 or TRBV6-3 to TRBJ1-1, with TRBD1 as a possible D gene (5 bases). This CDR3 is 14 amino acids long. The germline V gene has CDR1 MNHEY and CDR2 SVGEGT. The V gene lost 2 bases and the J gene lost 1 base, with 8 bases spanning the gap. The CDR3 region is CASSYRQTNTEAFF. The CDR3 nucleotides read TGTGCCAGCAGTTACCGACAGACGAACACTGAAGCTTTCTTT.

This clonotype has ten or more counts. The chain has TRBV3-1 and TRBJ2-5; tentative D call: TRBD1 (6 bases). CDR1 and CDR2 from the germline V gene are LGHDT and YNNKEL (reference sequence). Trimming stripped 3 bases from V and 5 bases from J, with 13 bases between. This CDR3 spans 14 amino acids. In DNA, the CDR3 is TGTGCCAGCAGCCATTGGACAGTTCGGGAGACCCAGTACTTC. Amino acid sequence: CASSHWTVRETQYF.

This clonotype was detected many times. An end of the junction does not agree with germline; a read error may underlie this. This chain connects TRBV14 to TRBJ2-7, with D unclear. Per germline, CDR1 SGHDN and CDR2 FVKESK. The CDR3 is 13 amino acids. The CDR3 DNA sequence: TGTGCCAGCAGGCAAGCCCAGATGGACGAGCAGTACTTC. Residues: CASRQAQMDEQYF.

In its sample, this clonotype was seen many times. J is TRBJ1-2 and V is TRBV20-1; D may be TRBD1 (5 bases). Germline CDR1 and CDR2: DFQATT and SNEGSKA (reference sequence). There are 12 residues in the CDR3. The CDR3 DNA is TGCAGCCCGGGGACGGGCAAAGGGGGCTACACCTTC. Residues: CSPGTGKGGYTF.

This clonotype was recorded at least ten times. V usage is TRBV28 and J usage is TRBJ1-5, with 7 bases lining up with TRBD1. Germline V CDR1 and CDR2: MDHEN, SYDVKM. V lost 4 bases and J lost 7; bases outside the gene matches: 7. This CDR3 spans 14 amino acids. The CDR3 reads CASSSRQGRQPQHF. DNA for the CDR3: TGTGCCAGCAGTTCCAGACAGGGTCGGCAGCCCCAGCATTTT.

This clonotype was detected ten times or more. The chain couples TRBV9 to TRBJ1-6; 7 positions agree with TRBD1. From germline, CDR1 is SGDLS and CDR2 YYNGEE. This CDR3 is built from 14 residues. V lost 5 bases to trimming and J lost 5 bases; unmatched junction nucleotides: 4. CDR3 protein: CASSGQANNSPLHF. CDR3 sequence (DNA): TGTGCCAGCAGTGGACAGGCAAATAATTCACCCCTCCACTTT.

The sample holds many counts of this clonotype. The chain carries TRBV5-1 and TRBJ1-5, with a tentative D call TRBD1 (5 bases). This CDR3 has 14 residues. Germline loops: CDR1 SGHRS, CDR2 YFSETQ. The ends were cut back, 0 bases at V and 9 bases at J, with 13 bases in the middle. The CDR3 DNA is TGCGCCAGCAGCTTGGAGCAGGGTCAGGGGCCCCAGCATTTT. It codes for CASSLEQGQGPQHF.

This sequence joins TRBV20-1 and TRBJ1-1; possibly TRBD1 for D (6 bases). Trimming took off 7 bases at V and 0 bases at J, with 15 bases between the two ends. From germline, CDR1 is DFQATT and CDR2 SNEGSKA (reference sequence). The CDR3 is made up of 14 amino acids. The CDR3: CSVRRTELNTEAFF. Here the CDR3 DNA reads TGCAGTGTCAGAAGGACAGAATTGAACACTGAAGCTTTCTTT.

This clonotype occurred many times. The rearrangement uses TRBV12-3 or TRBV12-4 and TRBJ2-6; no clear D. V lost 1 base, J lost 2 bases, and 3 bases lay in between. CDR3 length: 14 amino acids. CDR3 sequence: CASSLVPGANVLTF. The CDR3 bases are TGTGCCAGCAGTTTAGTCCCTGGGGCCAACGTCCTGACTTTC.

This clonotype was seen repeatedly, ten times or more. This chain connects TRBV20-1 to TRBJ2-7; 8 bases align to TRBD1. CDR3 length: 13 amino acids. Germline V gives CDR1 DFQATT, CDR2 SNEGSKA (reference sequence). V was clipped by 6 bases and J by 2 bases; unmatched bases: 6. The CDR3 coding sequence is TGCAGTGCCGCGGACAGGGTCCCCTACGAGCAGTACTTC. It specifies CSAADRVPYEQYF.

The table lists this clonotype with many counts. This chain uses TRBV2 with TRBJ1-5, with D hard to call. The germline gives CDR1 SNHLY, CDR2 FYNNEI. The CDR3 is made up of 13 amino acids. V was trimmed by 7 bases and J by 0 bases, leaving 7 bases between them. CDR3 region: CASTADSNQPQHF. The CDR3 nucleotides are TGTGCCAGCACGGCAGATAGCAATCAGCCCCAGCATTTT.

This clonotype was recorded many times. The V call is TRBV11-2, the J call TRBJ1-5; 9 bases are shared with TRBD1. Trimming took 5 bases from V and 5 from J; bases not matched to a gene: 10. Germline V CDR1 and CDR2: SGHAT, FQNNGV. The CDR3 has 16 residues. The CDR3 DNA is TGTGCCAGCAGCCCAGGGACAGGGTCGATCGATCAGCCCCAGCATTTT. This codes for CASSPGTGSIDQPQHF.

The table lists this clonotype with many counts. CDR3 bases: TGTGCCAGCAGTGCGGGACAGGGGAATTACGAGCAGTACTTC. Encoded protein: CASSAGQGNYEQYF. J is TRBJ2-7 and V is TRBV6-2 or TRBV6-3; TRBD1 agrees at 10 bases. CDR1 MNHEY and CDR2 SVGEGT come from the germline V gene. Trimming took 5 bases from V and 4 from J; bases not matched to a gene: 5. The CDR3 has 14 amino acids.

This clonotype has at least ten counts. The chain recombines TRBV27 with TRBJ2-7, with a tentative D call TRBD2 (5 bases). Between the trimmed V and J ends, which lost 5 bases and 3 bases, there was a span of 11 bases. There are 13 residues in the CDR3. Germline V gene sequence: CDR1 MNHEY, CDR2 SMNVEV (reference sequence). For the CDR3, the DNA is TGTGCCAGCAGTCCACGGGGATACTACGAGCAGTACTTC. Translating gives CASSPRGYYEQYF.

There are many counts of this clonotype. The V gene is TRBV2, the J gene TRBJ2-7; D unclear. Trimming cost V 10 bases and J 1 base, with 14 bases left between them. The CDR3 extends over 13 amino acids. Germline CDR1 SNHLY, CDR2 FYNNEI. This CDR3 reads CATSGGISYEQYF. The CDR3 DNA reads TGTGCCACCTCTGGTGGCATTTCCTACGAGCAGTACTTC.

This clonotype was detected ten times or more. The CDR3 coding sequence is TGTGCCAGCAGCTTAGGTGCGGGACATGTTAATTCACCCCTCCACTTT. It is translated as CASSLGAGHVNSPLHF. V usage is TRBV11-3 and J usage is TRBJ1-6, with a tentative D call TRBD1 (6 bases). Germline lookup yields CDR1 SGHNT and CDR2 YENEEA. V gave up 1 base and J gave up 6 bases, with 13 bases separating them. The CDR3 extends over 16 amino acids.